The 8 T cell receptor beta chains presented below share a single source sample, sequenced in a study of T cell responses to AZD1222 COVID-19 vaccine. Produced via immunoSEQ multiplex PCR; TCRdb's table is partial and in-frame only. Found here are approximately 200,000 clones, roughly 94% of them singletons; the top ten hold over 1.5%. The specimen comprised peripheral blood, sampled 28 days after the second dose of the MenACWY control vaccine. Receptors were obtained from an adult who received the MenACWY meningococcal vaccine as a control.

The CDR3: CASKWGRNTEAFF. In DNA form, the CDR3 reads TGTGCCAGTAAGTGGGGTCGGAACACTGAAGCTTTCTTT. V gene TRBV19 combines with J gene TRBJ1-1, with D unresolved. The V gene's germline CDR1 is LNHDA and CDR2 SQIVND (reference sequence). The CDR3 extends over 13 amino acids. The germline V and J ends were trimmed by 7 bases and 1 base, with 10 bases remaining between them.

Worth noting for this clone: At one end, the junction sequence differs from germline, possibly due to a read error. The rearrangement joins TRBV7-7 to TRBJ2-5; no clear D gene. The CDR3 has 15 amino acids. Germline V lookup: CDR1 SSHAT, CDR2 FNYEAQ (reference sequence). For the CDR3, the DNA is TGTGCTAGCAGCTTAGGGCAGTCATTTAGGGAGACCCAGTACTTC. Protein: CASSLGQSFRETQYF.

The V gene is TRBV5-1, the J gene TRBJ2-5; perhaps TRBD2 as D (5 bases). Germline values: CDR1 SGHRS, CDR2 YFSETQ. V lost 0 bases to trimming and J lost 1 base, with 16 bases between them. This CDR3 spans 17 amino acids. Here the CDR3 reads CASSLAISGKGQETQYF. The CDR3 DNA sequence: TGCGCCAGCAGCTTGGCCATTTCGGGGAAGGGCCAAGAGACCCAGTACTTC.

This chain uses TRBV28 with TRBJ2-5; TRBD1 aligns across 11 bases. The V gene end was trimmed by 5 bases and the J gene end by 4 bases; junction bases not matched to a gene: 3. Germline CDR1 reads MDHEN; CDR2 reads SYDVKM. The CDR3 is 14 residues long. The CDR3 DNA follows: TGTGCCAGCAGTCGGGACAGGGGGTTAGAGACCCAGTACTTC. Translated: CASSRDRGLETQYF.

V usage is TRBV27 and J usage is TRBJ1-4; 10 nucleotides align to TRBD1. With 6 bases clipped from V and 2 bases from J, the junction kept 6 bases outside the gene matches. Germline V CDR1 and CDR2: MNHEY, SMNVEV (reference sequence). This CDR3 has 16 residues. In nucleotides, the CDR3 is TGTGCCAGCAGCCGGGACAGGGGCTCTACTAATGAAAAACTGTTTTTT. As protein: CASSRDRGSTNEKLFF.

V is TRBV10-1 and J is TRBJ2-1, with 9 bases identical to TRBD2. The J segment lost 2 bases and the V segment lost 4 bases, leaving 6 bases of the junction unmatched. CDR3 length equals 16 residues. The germline V gene encodes CDR1 WNHNN and CDR2 SYGVQD (reference sequence). The CDR3 nucleotides read TGCGCCAGCAGTGGTTTAGCGGGAGACGCCTACAATGAGCAGTTCTTC. Protein: CASSGLAGDAYNEQFF.

The genes are TRBV6-1 and TRBJ2-3, with a possible D match to TRBD2 (6 bases). The CDR3 is made up of 14 amino acids. The germline V and J ends were trimmed by 1 base and 4 bases, with 9 bases remaining between them. The germline V gene encodes CDR1 MNHNS and CDR2 SASEGT. The CDR3 region has the DNA TGTGCCAGCAGTGAAGAAGGAGGGGCAGATACGCAGTATTTT. Translating gives CASSEEGGADTQYF.

The rearrangement links TRBV21-1 to TRBJ2-7. TRBV21-1 is reported as a pseudogene. There are 20 residues in the CDR3. The CDR3 region is CASSKEVPWTVSWRGYEQYF. The CDR3 nucleotides read TGTGCCAGCAGCAAAGAAGTGCCCTGGACAGTCAGTTGGAGGGGCTACGAGCAGTACTTC.